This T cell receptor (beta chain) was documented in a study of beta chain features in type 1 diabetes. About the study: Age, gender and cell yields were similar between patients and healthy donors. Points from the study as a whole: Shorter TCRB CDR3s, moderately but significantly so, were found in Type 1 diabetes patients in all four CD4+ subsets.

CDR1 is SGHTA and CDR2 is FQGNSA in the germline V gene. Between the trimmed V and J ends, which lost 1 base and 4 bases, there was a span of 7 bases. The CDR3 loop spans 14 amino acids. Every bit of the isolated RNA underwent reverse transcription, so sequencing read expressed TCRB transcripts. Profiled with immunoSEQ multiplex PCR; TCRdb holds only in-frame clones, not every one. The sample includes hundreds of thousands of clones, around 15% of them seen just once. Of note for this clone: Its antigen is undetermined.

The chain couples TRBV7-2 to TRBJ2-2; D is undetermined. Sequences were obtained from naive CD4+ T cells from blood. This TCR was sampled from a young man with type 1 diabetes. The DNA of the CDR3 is TGTGCCAGCAGCTTAGGGCGGCGCACCGGGGAGCTGTTTTTT. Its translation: CASSLGRRTGELFF.